Listed here is a single TCR beta chain. This clone's antigen is unknown. Base qualities are not at hand, and no much larger clone is one base apart. TCRbeta CDR3 regions were amplified from genomic DNA using the immunoSEQ Assay, a bias-controlled multiplex PCR. The published analysis was carried out like this. The number of nucleated cells in each sample was estimated from the amplification of reference gene primers within the assay. Sequence reads were collapsed and filtered to measure the absolute abundance of every unique TCRbeta CDR3 rearrangement. For each sample, productive Simpson clonality was calculated as the square root of Simpson's diversity index over productive rearrangements. Not all clones reach the TCRdb copy of this immuneACCESS table, which keeps in-frame sequences only. Checked studies attribute under half of the gap to unresolved V genes and leave the rest unexplained. V and J calls and clone size follow that table, whereas D and trimming were derived from the DNA. In this sample the table shows roughly 200,000 clones, roughly four fifths of which occur a single time. The top ten hold 4% to 6% of the sample.

The CDR3 has 16 amino acids, counting the end cysteine and phenylalanine. The CDR3 DNA has 48 bases and is translated from base 1. V is reduced by 0 bases and J by 0 bases, leaving a spacing of 11 bases between them. According to the germline V gene, CDR1 reads MNHEY and CDR2 reads SVGAGI. Each collaborating institution followed its own protocols to collect whole blood in K2EDTA tubes. For TCRbeta analysis, collaborators shipped samples as frozen whole blood, isolated PBMCs, or DNA extracted from either of those sample types. This entry belongs to a study of blood T cell repertoires in COVID-19 (dated by TCRdb to the early 2020s). Looking at the study overall: Collaborator samples came from the United States, Italy and Spain and covered acute and convalescent phases of COVID-19. The prospective study material was composed of cDNA or gDNA derived from T cells, B-cell-depleted T cells, or PBMCs. The dataset comprised deeply sampled blood TCRbeta repertoires from subjects exposed to, actively infected with, or recovered from COVID-19. The repertoires were released in a freely available public database intended as a resource for research on the immune response to SARS-CoV-2. Samples were obtained from the ongoing ImmuneRACE study (first 160 participants) and from 1,000 to 1,500 subjects provided by 6 global collaborators. Sample metadata almost always included a de-identified subject ID, COVID-19 status, age in years and sex. Where HLA class I and class II types were available, the types were taken from metadata supplied by the sample provider, not from assay-based typing. Overall study results and their limits: The amount of clinical and demographic metadata varied by source and participant and was provided uncurated.

Sequencing was performed on peripheral blood. In this chain, TRBV6-5 is recombined with TRBJ1-1, with TRBD1 tentatively as D gene (6 bases match). This receptor was taken from a woman aged 70 to 79 with active or convalescent COVID-19. The CDR3 reads as follows: CASSYSPAGVNTEAFF. The DNA sequence is as follows: TGTGCCAGCAGTTACTCCCCGGCAGGGGTGAACACTGAAGCTTTCTTT.